The entry below describes one T cell receptor (beta chain). This sample is part of a study of blood T cell repertoires in COVID-19. Overall study context: COVID-19 samples, acute and convalescent, were from the United States, Italy and Spain. In each case, the material was cDNA or gDNA derived from T cells, B-cell-depleted T cells, or PBMCs.

As handled by the study authors: Nucleated cell counts were estimated from reference gene primer amplification. Produced via immunoSEQ multiplex PCR; TCRdb's table is partial and in-frame only. Clonal size and the V and J genes are those of that table, whereas D and trimming came from the DNA. The data hold 100,000 to 110,000 clones, with more than 65% observed a single time. This CDR3 has 15 residues. The ends were cut back, 1 base at V and 6 bases at J, with 13 bases in the middle. Looked up from germline, CDR1 is LNHDA and CDR2 is SQIVND (reference sequence). This sequence was found in a man between 65 and 85 years old with active or convalescent COVID-19. The sample was peripheral blood. This chain links TRBV19 with TRBJ1-5, with D possibly TRBD1 on 5 matching bases. The CDR3 here is CASSIGGTAGQPQHF. CDR3 in DNA: TGTGCCAGTAGTATAGGCGGGACGGCCGGTCAGCCCCAGCATTTT. Together with reference TRBV19 and TRBJ1-5, the CDR3 gives the full variable domain: DGGITQSPKYLFRKEGQNVTLSCEQNLNHDAMYWYRQDPGQGLRLIYYSQIVNDFQKGDIAEGYSVSREKKESFPLTVTSAQKNPTAFYLCASSIGGTAGQPQHFGDGTRLSIL.